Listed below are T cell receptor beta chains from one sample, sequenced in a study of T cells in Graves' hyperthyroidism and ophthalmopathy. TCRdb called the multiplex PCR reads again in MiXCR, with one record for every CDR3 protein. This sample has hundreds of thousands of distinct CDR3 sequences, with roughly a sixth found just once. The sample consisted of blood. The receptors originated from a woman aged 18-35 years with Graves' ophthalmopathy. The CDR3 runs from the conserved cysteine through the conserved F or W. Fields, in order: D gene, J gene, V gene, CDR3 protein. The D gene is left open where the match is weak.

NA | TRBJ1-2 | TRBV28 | CASSFTGGDGYTF
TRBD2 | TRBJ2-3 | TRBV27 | CASNRLAGVDTQYF
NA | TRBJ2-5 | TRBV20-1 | CSAIRDGEETQYF
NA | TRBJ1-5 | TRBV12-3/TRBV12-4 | CASSNWGQPQHF
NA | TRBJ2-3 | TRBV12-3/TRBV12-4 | CASTLGVAPGDTQYF
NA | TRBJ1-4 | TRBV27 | CASSLRPAGADATNEKLFF
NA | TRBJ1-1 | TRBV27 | CASSTHSDLNTEAFF
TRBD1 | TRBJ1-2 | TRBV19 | CASSSNRGAYGYTF
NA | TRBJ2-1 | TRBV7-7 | CASSLNPIGSYNEQFF
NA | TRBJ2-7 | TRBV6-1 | CASRLALPYEQYF
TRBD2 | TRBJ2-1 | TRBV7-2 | CASGSSGSSYNEQFF
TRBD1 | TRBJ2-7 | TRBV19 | CASSINRGSYEQYF
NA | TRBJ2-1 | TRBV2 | CASSPFIADSYNEQFF
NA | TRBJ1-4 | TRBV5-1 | CASSFEGWATEKLFF
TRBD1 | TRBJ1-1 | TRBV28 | CASSFPNRGGTEAFF
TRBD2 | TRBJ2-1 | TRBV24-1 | CATSESSGKYNEQFF
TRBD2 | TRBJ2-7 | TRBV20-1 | CSAPSAGAEQYF
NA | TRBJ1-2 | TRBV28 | CASSFRYLVRGYTF
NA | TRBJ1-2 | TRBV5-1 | CASSLTAHNGYTF
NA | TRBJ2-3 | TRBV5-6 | CASSLFLGADTQYF
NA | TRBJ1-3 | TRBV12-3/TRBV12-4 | CASSLGGYGNTIYF
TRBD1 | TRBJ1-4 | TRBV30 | CAWEGQATNEKLFF
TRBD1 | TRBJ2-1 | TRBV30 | CAWRQGIGNEQFF